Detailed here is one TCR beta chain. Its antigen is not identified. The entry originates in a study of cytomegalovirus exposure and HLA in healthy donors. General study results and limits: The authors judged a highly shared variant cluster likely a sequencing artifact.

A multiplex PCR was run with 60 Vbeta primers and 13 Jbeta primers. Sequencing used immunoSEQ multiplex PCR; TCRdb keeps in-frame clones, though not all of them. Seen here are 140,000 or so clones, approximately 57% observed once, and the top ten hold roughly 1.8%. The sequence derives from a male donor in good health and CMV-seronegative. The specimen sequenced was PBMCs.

CDR3 residues: CASSLVRGVGDEQFF. The CDR3 DNA reads as TGTGCCAGCAGCTTAGTTAGGGGTGTAGGGGATGAGCAGTTCTTC. This sequence joins TRBV7-2 and TRBJ2-1; D is perhaps TRBD1 (5 bases). Trimming took 1 base from V and 8 from J, leaving 15 bases between them. Germline lookup yields CDR1 SGHTA and CDR2 FQGNSA. The length of the CDR3 is 15 residues.